The 32 T cell receptor beta chains below come from one sample, sequenced in a study of T cells in tuberculosis. The protocol was immunoSEQ multiplex PCR, while the TCRdb copy is restricted to in-frame clones and leaves out a portion. The repertoire includes tens of thousands of clones, 90% to 95% of them detected once, and roughly 7% sits in the top ten. The sample consisted of PBMCs. The receptor source for this set is a donor under 30 with latent tuberculosis or without tuberculosis infection.

V and J are TRBV6-1 and TRBJ2-7, with a possible D match to TRBD2 (5 bases). Germline CDR1 reads MNHNS; CDR2 reads SASEGT. V shed 2 bases and J shed 3 bases, with 14 bases lying between them. The CDR3 is made up of 15 amino acids. The CDR3: CASSESGSSLYEQYF. The CDR3 coding sequence is TGTGCCAGCAGTGAAAGTGGGAGCTCCCTCTACGAGCAGTACTTC.

The rearrangement links TRBV19 to TRBJ1-5, with 7 nucleotides matching TRBD1. The germline CDR1 and CDR2 sequences are LNHDA and SQIVND (reference sequence). The CDR3 runs to 13 residues. The V segment lost 6 bases and the J segment 4 bases; nucleotides outside the gene matches: 3. CDR3: CASSRDRNQPQHF. As DNA, the CDR3 is TGTGCCAGTAGCAGGGACAGAAATCAGCCCCAGCATTTT.

The chain recombines TRBV6-5 with TRBJ2-3, with D maybe TRBD2 (6 bases). Germline V gives CDR1 MNHEY, CDR2 SVGAGI. V lost 6 bases and J 7 bases, leaving 11 bases between the germline ends. The CDR3 extends over 12 amino acids. The CDR3 nucleotides read TGTGCCAGCAGACCCGGGGGTAATACGCAGTATTTT. Translated: CASRPGGNTQYF.

This chain connects TRBV6-1 to TRBJ2-7; 7 bases agree with TRBD1. CDR1 MNHNS and CDR2 SASEGT come from the germline V gene. The CDR3 has 15 amino acids. J lost 6 bases, V lost 3 bases, and 11 bases had no gene match. CDR3 in DNA: TGTGCCAGCAGTGAGTTCCGGGACAGTTTTACCGAGCAGTACTTC. Its translation is CASSEFRDSFTEQYF.

This clone was recorded once. This chain joins TRBV2 and TRBJ1-4; D remains ambiguous. The CDR3 loop spans 13 amino acids. CDR1 and CDR2 from the germline V gene are SNHLY and FYNNEI. Trimming left V 7 bases short and J 5 bases short, with 11 bases between. This CDR3 is CASIQNQNEKLFF. CDR3 sequence (DNA): TGTGCCAGCATACAGAATCAAAATGAAAAACTGTTTTTT.

V and J are TRBV7-2 and TRBJ1-5, with 7 nucleotides matching TRBD1. The germline gives CDR1 SGHTA, CDR2 FQGNSA. Trimming took 5 bases from V and 11 from J; bases not matched to a gene: 15. CDR3 length: 15 amino acids. This CDR3 reads CASSPGTALLSAQHF. Written as DNA, the CDR3 is TGTGCCAGCAGCCCGGGGACAGCCCTACTTTCGGCCCAGCATTTT.

The chain combines TRBV7-2 with TRBJ2-7, with 7 bases lining up with TRBD1. Looked up from germline, CDR1 is SGHTA and CDR2 is FQGNSA. V was clipped by 6 bases and J by 4 bases; unmatched bases: 6. The CDR3 loop spans 13 amino acids. The chain's CDR3 is CASSYSQGYEQYF. The CDR3 bases are TGTGCCAGCAGTTACTCACAGGGGTACGAGCAGTACTTC. Together with reference TRBV7-2 and TRBJ2-7, the CDR3 gives the full variable domain: GAGVSQSPSNKVTEKGKDVELRCDPISGHTALYWYRQSLGQGLEFLIYFQGNSAPDKSGLPSDRFSAERTGGSVSTLTIQRTQQEDSAVYLCASSYSQGYEQYFGPGTRLTVT.

The rearrangement uses TRBV28 and TRBJ1-1; 9 bases match TRBD1. CDR1 is MDHEN and CDR2 is SYDVKM in the germline V gene. The V gene end was trimmed by 6 bases and the J gene end by 2 bases; junction bases not matched to a gene: 7. The length of the CDR3 is 15 residues. CDR3 residues: CASRGLGQGNTEAFF. The DNA of the CDR3 is TGTGCCAGCAGAGGGCTGGGACAGGGTAACACTGAAGCTTTCTTT.

V and J are TRBV5-1 and TRBJ1-1; 8 bases are a match to TRBD1. The CDR3 length is 12 residues. The ends lost 2 bases at V and 8 bases at J; junction bases unmatched: 2. Per germline, CDR1 SGHRS and CDR2 YFSETQ. The DNA of the CDR3 is TGCGCCAGCAGCTTCGGGGACAGGGAAGCTTTCTTT. Protein sequence: CASSFGDREAFF. Drawing the rest from reference TRBV5-1 and TRBJ1-1, the complete variable domain is KAGVTQTPRYLIKTRGQQVTLSCSPISGHRSVSWYQQTPGQGLQFLFEYFSETQRNKGNFPGRFSGRQFSNSRSEMNVSTLELGDSALYLCASSFGDREAFFGQGTRLTVV.

This chain connects TRBV14 to TRBJ1-1; D unresolved. The germline CDR1 and CDR2 sequences are SGHDN and FVKESK. CDR3 length equals 12 residues. Trimming removed 4 bases from V and 1 base from J, with 4 bases in between. The CDR3 loop is CASSRGNTEAFF. The CDR3 nucleotides are TGTGCCAGCAGCCGAGGGAACACTGAAGCTTTCTTT. Full variable domain (missing parts from reference TRBV14 and TRBJ1-1): EAGVTQFPSHSVIEKGQTVTLRCDPISGHDNLYWYRRVMGKEIKFLLHFVKESKQDESGMPNNRFLAERTGGTYSTLKVQPAELEDSGVYFCASSRGNTEAFFGQGTRLTVV.

The gene calls are TRBV5-6 and TRBJ1-3; 9 bases line up with TRBD1. V dropped 9 bases and J dropped 1; count of bases not matched to a gene: 14. Germline V gene sequence: CDR1 SGHDT, CDR2 YYEEEE. The CDR3 spans 17 residues. The CDR3 nucleotides read TGTGCCACCCAACCCGGGACAGGGTCATCGTCTGGAAACACCATATATTTT. Its protein product is CATQPGTGSSSGNTIYF. Full variable domain (rest looked up from reference TRBV5-6 and TRBJ1-3): DAGVTQSPTHLIKTRGQQVTLRCSPKSGHDTVSWYQQALGQGPQFIFQYYEEEERQRGNFPDRFSGHQFPNYSSELNVNALLLGDSALYLCATQPGTGSSSGNTIYFGEGSWLTVV.

The J gene is TRBJ1-4, the V gene TRBV30; D is unclear. Germline V lookup: CDR1 GTSNPN, CDR2 SVGIG (reference sequence). The CDR3 has 14 residues. V lost 2 bases and J lost 7, with 14 bases in between. For the CDR3, the DNA is TGTGCCTGGAGTAGAGGGTTTTTGCGTGAAAAACTGTTTTTT. The encoded protein is CAWSRGFLREKLFF.

This chain links TRBV5-1 with TRBJ2-1; D gene uncertain. The CDR3 spans 11 residues. Germline V gives CDR1 SGHRS, CDR2 YFSETQ. V gave up 5 bases and J gave up 9 bases, with 9 bases separating them. CDR3 nucleotides: TGCGCCAGCAGGACCGGCGGTGAGCAGTTCTTC. Protein sequence: CASRTGGEQFF.

This sequence joins TRBV2 and TRBJ1-5, with D possibly being TRBD1 (6 bases). The CDR3 has 15 amino acids. CDR1 and CDR2 (germline): SNHLY, FYNNEI. V lost 1 base and J 3 bases, leaving 10 bases between the germline ends. CDR3 residues: CASSEEGVSNQPQHF. The CDR3 DNA sequence: TGTGCCAGCAGTGAAGAGGGGGTTTCCAATCAGCCCCAGCATTTT.

The chain employs TRBV7-2 and TRBJ2-2, with D tentatively TRBD2 (6 bases). V lost 5 bases and J lost 0, with 10 bases in between. The CDR3 is 15 amino acids. Germline values: CDR1 SGHTA, CDR2 FQGNSA. The CDR3 protein is CASSARDSNTGELFF. The CDR3 DNA reads TGTGCCAGCAGCGCCAGGGACTCGAACACCGGGGAGCTGTTTTTT.

The J gene is TRBJ2-7, the V gene TRBV30; a weak D match, TRBD1 (6 bases). The CDR3 spans 14 residues. The V gene's germline CDR1 is GTSNPN and CDR2 SVGIG (reference sequence). The V and J ends lost 2 bases and 6 bases respectively, with 17 bases between them. The CDR3 region has the DNA TGTGCCTGGAGTTCCGGCAGGGGTTTGAGCGAGCAGTACTTC. This translates into CAWSSGRGLSEQYF.

The J gene is TRBJ1-4, the V gene TRBV6-5, with D perhaps matching TRBD1 (6 bases). The CDR3 extends over 14 amino acids. Per germline, CDR1 MNHEY and CDR2 SVGAGI. Trimming stripped 2 bases from V and 8 bases from J, with 12 bases between. CDR3 protein: CASSYGHQGEKLFF. CDR3 sequence (DNA): TGTGCCAGCAGTTACGGGCACCAGGGGGAAAAACTGTTTTTT.

The rearrangement joins TRBV9 to TRBJ2-1, with a possible D match to TRBD2 (7 bases). Looked up from germline, CDR1 is SGDLS and CDR2 is YYNGEE. The ends were cut back, 1 base at V and 4 bases at J, with 15 bases in the middle. The CDR3 is made up of 16 amino acids. CDR3 residues: CASSVPDSGVYNEQFF. The DNA of the CDR3 is TGTGCCAGCAGCGTACCGGACAGCGGGGTTTACAATGAGCAGTTCTTC. The variable domain in full, completed from reference TRBV9 and TRBJ2-1, reads DSGVTQTPKHLITATGQRVTLRCSPRSGDLSVYWYQQSLDQGLQFLIQYYNGEERAKGNILERFSAQQFPDLHSELNLSSLELGDSALYFCASSVPDSGVYNEQFFGPGTRLTVL.

The chain recombines TRBV11-3 with TRBJ1-1; D gene uncertain. V was pared by 2 bases and J by 8 bases, with 12 bases between. The CDR3 consists of 13 residues. The V gene's germline CDR1 is SGHNT and CDR2 YENEEA. This chain's CDR3 is CASSLSLDGEAFF. In nucleotides, the CDR3 is TGTGCCAGCAGCTTATCCTTAGACGGGGAAGCTTTCTTT.

The chain uses TRBV7-9 and TRBJ1-3; D is unclear. V was cut by 2 bases and J by 0 bases, with 8 bases left in between. Per the germline V gene, CDR1 is SEHNR and CDR2 is FQNEAQ (reference sequence). This CDR3 comprises 15 residues. CDR3 sequence: CASSLSQVSGNTIYF. The CDR3, as DNA: TGTGCCAGCAGCTTATCGCAGGTCTCTGGAAACACCATATATTTT.

This chain joins TRBV7-2 and TRBJ2-1; D is ambiguous. Germline assignment: CDR1 SGHTA and CDR2 FQGNSA. V was pared by 3 bases and J by 6 bases, with 6 bases between. The CDR3 totals 12 residues. The CDR3 DNA reads TGTGCCAGCAGCTTTCCCCTCAATGAGCAGTTCTTC. Its translation is CASSFPLNEQFF.

The chain joins TRBV7-2 to TRBJ2-7; 9 bases match TRBD2. This CDR3 spans 15 amino acids. The V gene end was trimmed by 5 bases and the J gene end by 4 bases; junction bases not matched to a gene: 9. CDR1 SGHTA and CDR2 FQGNSA come from the germline V gene. This chain's CDR3 is CASSRKREVSYEQYF. CDR3 sequence (DNA): TGTGCCAGCAGCCGCAAGCGGGAGGTAAGTTACGAGCAGTACTTC. The entire variable domain, with the rest obtained from reference TRBV7-2 and TRBJ2-7, is as follows: GAGVSQSPSNKVTEKGKDVELRCDPISGHTALYWYRQSLGQGLEFLIYFQGNSAPDKSGLPSDRFSAERTGGSVSTLTIQRTQQEDSAVYLCASSRKREVSYEQYFGPGTRLTVT.

Concerning this clone itself: Its ends do not fully match the called genes, so a read error is possible. The chain employs TRBV5-4 and TRBJ1-1, with D possibly TRBD1 on 6 matching bases. From germline, CDR1 is SGHNT and CDR2 YYREEE (reference sequence). CDR3 size: 12 residues. As DNA, the CDR3 is TGTGCCAGCAGCTCCCGGGACACCGAAGCTTTCTTT. This translates into CASSSRDTEAFF.

This clone was detected a few times. This chain connects TRBV18 to TRBJ2-7; D is possibly TRBD2 (5 bases). CDR1 KGHSH and CDR2 LQKENI come from the germline V gene. V was trimmed by 0 bases and J by 9 bases, leaving 12 bases between them. CDR3 length: 13 amino acids. In DNA form, the CDR3 reads TGTGCCAGCTCACCACCGTCGAGGGAAGGGCAGTACTTC. Protein sequence: CASSPPSREGQYF. The complete variable domain, with remaining parts taken from reference TRBV18 and TRBJ2-7, reads NAGVMQNPRHLVRRRGQEARLRCSPMKGHSHVYWYRQLPEEGLKFMVYLQKENIIDESGMPKERFSAEFPKEGPSILRIQQVVRGDSAAYFCASSPPSREGQYFGPGTRLTVT.

This chain joins TRBV5-6 and TRBJ1-2; 7 nucleotides line up with TRBD1. The V gene's germline CDR1 is SGHDT and CDR2 YYEEEE. The V gene end was trimmed by 0 bases and the J gene end by 8 bases; junction bases not matched to a gene: 10. The CDR3 length is 15 residues. CDR3 sequence reads: CASSLDSGTVMGYTF. The CDR3 bases are TGTGCCAGCAGCTTGGATAGTGGGACAGTTATGGGCTACACCTTC. Full variable domain (remainder filled in from reference TRBV5-6 and TRBJ1-2): DAGVTQSPTHLIKTRGQQVTLRCSPKSGHDTVSWYQQALGQGPQFIFQYYEEEERQRGNFPDRFSGHQFPNYSSELNVNALLLGDSALYLCASSLDSGTVMGYTFGSGTRLTVV.

Only a few counts were recorded for this clone. The chain carries TRBV6-5 and TRBJ2-7; TRBD2 aligns across 9 bases. Germline CDR1 reads MNHEY; CDR2 reads SVGAGI. The CDR3 length is 13 residues. The V and J ends lost 8 bases and 2 bases, in that order; junction bases with no gene match: 4. The CDR3 sequence is CASSVAGAYEQYF. CDR3 DNA sequence: TGTGCCAGCTCCGTAGCGGGAGCCTACGAGCAGTACTTC.

The chain carries TRBV30 and TRBJ2-2; unclear D gene. The length of the CDR3 is 14 residues. V lost 4 bases and J 0 bases, leaving 9 bases between the germline ends. Per germline, CDR1 GTSNPN and CDR2 SVGIG (reference sequence). The DNA of the CDR3 is TGTGCCTGGAACCGAGAGACGAACACCGGGGAGCTGTTTTTT. It encodes CAWNRETNTGELFF.

The chain uses TRBV10-2 and TRBJ2-1; 7 positions match TRBD2. CDR3 size: 14 residues. CDR1 is WSHSY and CDR2 is SAAADI in the germline V gene. Unmatched junction bases numbered 7, after V lost 7 bases and J lost 4 bases. The CDR3 protein is CASTGRPLYNEQFF. DNA for the CDR3: TGCGCCAGCACCGGGAGGCCGCTTTACAATGAGCAGTTCTTC.

The chain has TRBV30 and TRBJ1-2; 8 bases are a match to TRBD1. The CDR3 extends over 12 amino acids. V lost 8 bases and J lost 2; bases outside the gene matches: 4. CDR1 and CDR2 (germline): GTSNPN, SVGIG (reference sequence). CDR3 sequence (DNA): TGTGCCCGGGACAGGAAGAACTATGGCTACACCTTC. Its translation: CARDRKNYGYTF.

V usage is TRBV27 and J usage is TRBJ1-2; TRBD1 matches at 7 bases. The CDR3 runs 14 residues. From germline, CDR1 is MNHEY and CDR2 SMNVEV (reference sequence). V was clipped by 5 bases and J by 1 base; unmatched bases: 4. DNA for the CDR3: TGTGCCAGCAGTAGAGACAGGGTTAACTATGGCTACACCTTC. Residues: CASSRDRVNYGYTF.

The rearrangement joins TRBV18 to TRBJ2-3; D unclear. Trimming took 2 bases from V and 3 from J, leaving 6 bases between them. CDR3 length: 13 amino acids. Germline CDR1 reads KGHSH; CDR2 reads LQKENI. The CDR3 nucleotides are TGTGCCAGCTCACCATTCATTACAGATACGCAGTATTTT. It codes for CASSPFITDTQYF.

DNA for the CDR3: TGTGCCAGCAGTTTAAAGGCTCCAGGCTATGGCTACACCTTC. Residues: CASSLKAPGYGYTF. The rearrangement joins TRBV27 to TRBJ1-2; D remains unclear. The CDR3 spans 14 residues. The germline V and J ends were trimmed by 2 bases and 4 bases, with 11 bases remaining between them. Germline lookup yields CDR1 MNHEY and CDR2 SMNVEV (reference sequence).